This T cell receptor beta chain emerged from a study of tumor-infiltrating lymphocytes in primary liver carcinoma. Background on the study: Surgeons resected the patients' primary liver carcinomas. Patients were both men and women, whose ages ran from 30 to 69 years. Roughly 3.65 to 8 million productive TCRbeta reads were obtained per sample, with similar numbers across tissue types.

General study results and limits: Blood trailed tumors significantly in top-250-clone fraction (p = 0.039).

A constant-region primer primed TCR beta cDNA synthesis from roughly 500 ng of total RNA. Researchers made the TCR beta libraries by running three nested multiplex PCR rounds with slightly modified ARM-PCR. Forward primers for TRBV1-TRBV30 and a C-beta reverse primer served the first two PCR rounds, at around 9 cycles each. TCRdb fed the multiplex PCR reads into MiXCR, producing one record per CDR3 protein. The sample consists of 310,000 or so distinct CDR3 sequences, 50% to 75% of them appearing once. The study extracted blood RNA from unsorted whole blood and also extracted germline DNA. Germline V lookup: CDR1 MNHEY, CDR2 SVGAGI. CDR3 length: 15 residues. To note about this clonotype: Its antigen is undetermined. Mismatch with germline at one junction end may stem from a read error.

This sequence joins TRBV6-5 and TRBJ2-2, with 8 bases identical to TRBD1. The sequenced sample was peripheral blood. This TCR was recovered from a woman in her twenties or thirties with primary liver carcinoma and hepatitis B virus infection. For the CDR3, the DNA is TGTTCCAGCAGAACTATGGACAGGGTGGCCGGGGAGCTGTTTTTT. This gives the protein CSSRTMDRVAGELFF.